This T cell receptor (beta chain) was sequenced in a study of T cell changes during pregnancy in multiple sclerosis. Profiling relied on immunoSEQ multiplex PCR, and the TCRdb table lists in-frame clones only, not all of them. The table records approximately 90,000 clones, about 92% of them present only once. The germline CDR1 and CDR2 sequences are MNHEY and SVGAGI. CDR3 length: 15 residues. Unmatched junction bases numbered 8, after V lost 2 bases and J lost 7 bases. The sequence derives from a female donor with multiple sclerosis, enrolled in a pregnancy study. The chain couples TRBV6-5 to TRBJ1-2; 9 nucleotides match TRBD1. The sequences come from peripheral blood, collected after pregnancy. CDR3 loop: CASSYTGQGRGGYTF. DNA for the CDR3: TGTGCCAGCAGTTACACGGGACAGGGCCGAGGTGGCTACACCTTC.